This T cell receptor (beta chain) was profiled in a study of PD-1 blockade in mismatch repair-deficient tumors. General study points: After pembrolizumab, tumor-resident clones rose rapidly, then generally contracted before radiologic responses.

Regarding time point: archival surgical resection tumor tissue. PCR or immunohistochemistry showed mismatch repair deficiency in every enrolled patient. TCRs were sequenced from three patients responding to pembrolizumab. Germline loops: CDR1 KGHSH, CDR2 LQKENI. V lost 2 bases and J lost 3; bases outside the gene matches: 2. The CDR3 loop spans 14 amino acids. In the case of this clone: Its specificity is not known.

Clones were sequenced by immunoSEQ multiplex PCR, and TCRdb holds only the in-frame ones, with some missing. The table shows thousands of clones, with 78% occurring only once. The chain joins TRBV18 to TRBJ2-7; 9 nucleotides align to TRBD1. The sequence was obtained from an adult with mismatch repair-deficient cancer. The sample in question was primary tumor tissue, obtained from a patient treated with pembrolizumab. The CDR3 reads CASSPGTGRYEQYF. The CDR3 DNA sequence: TGTGCCAGCTCACCAGGGACAGGGCGCTACGAGCAGTACTTC.